This paragraph reports one TCR beta chain. What it binds is not known. These data are taken from a study of T cells after posttransplantation cyclophosphamide. Study-wide results and caveats: Tissue-infiltrating T cells from skin or gut overlapped little with blood T cells. Recipient CMV seropositivity and CMV reactivation strongly tracked TRB clonality. Donor CD8+ memory clones often dominated recipient blood repertoires at later times.

Sequenced by immunoSEQ multiplex PCR; TCRdb stores in-frame clones only, minus some. The sample lists about 9,800 clones; roughly 90% were seen once. Control samples came 1 year after myeloablative marrow transplants with methotrexate plus calcineurin inhibitor. Trimming left V 2 bases short and J 6 bases short, with 11 bases between. Germline loops: CDR1 SGHTA, CDR2 FQGNSA. The CDR3 spans 15 residues. The source material was PBMCs, sampled roughly 67 weeks after allogeneic stem cell transplant with calcineurin inhibitor and methotrexate. This sequence joins TRBV7-2 and TRBJ1-6; no clear D gene. The sequence derives from a male patient in his fifties who received an allogeneic stem cell transplant from an unrelated donor, was CMV-positive, and had chronic GVHD only. Some T cells may originate from the graft donor. CDR3 nucleotides: TGTGCCAGCAGCTTACGAGGGCAGCCTAATTCACCCCTCCACTTT. Translation: CASSLRGQPNSPLHF.